A single T cell receptor (beta chain) is shown here with its context. The PCR had 60 Vbeta and 13 Jbeta primers. Here immunoSEQ multiplex PCR was the method, and the copy in TCRdb shows in-frame clones only, minus some. The table has some 150,000 clones, over 70% seen once. These data are taken from a study of cytomegalovirus exposure and HLA in healthy donors. The TCR sequence derives from a female donor in good health and CMV-seronegative. Sequencing was performed on PBMCs.

CDR3 residues: CASGQTGLAGELFF. The CDR3 DNA sequence: TGTGCCAGCGGCCAGACAGGGCTCGCCGGGGAGCTGTTTTTT. The V gene is TRBV5-6, the J gene TRBJ2-2, with 7 positions matching TRBD1. Germline CDR1 reads SGHDT; CDR2 reads YYEEEE. Germline trimming cut 7 bases from V and 6 bases from J; bases unmatched to any gene: 9. The CDR3 runs to 14 residues.